The text below deals with one TCR beta chain. Antigen specificity is unknown. The data were taken from a study of CD8+ T cells in alopecia areata. The study's findings and limits: Numerous clones, expanded in lesions, remained in scalp and blood during tofacitinib.

Extracted RNA was reverse transcribed, and the resulting cDNA served as sequencing template. TCRdb's copy holds only in-frame clones and misses some; the assay was immunoSEQ multiplex PCR. The table lists 200,000 to 250,000 clones, 64% of them singletons. Germline values: CDR1 SGHNT, CDR2 YYREEE (reference sequence). V lost 4 bases to trimming and J lost 6 bases; unmatched junction nucleotides: 11. CDR3 size: 15 residues. Regarding treatment: oral pan-JAK inhibitor, 5-10 mg twice daily. The chain is built from TRBV5-4 and TRBJ2-3; 7 nucleotides agree with TRBD2. This receptor was obtained from a human donor with alopecia areata. The sequences come from CD4+ T cells sorted from blood, collected at week 4, from a patient treated with tofacitinib. The CDR3 sequence: CASSPVEGGHDTQYF. The CDR3 nucleotides are TGTGCCAGCAGCCCCGTGGAGGGAGGGCATGATACGCAGTATTTT. Combining the CDR3 with reference TRBV5-4 and TRBJ2-3 gives the whole variable domain ETGVTQSPTHLIKTRGQQVTLRCSSQSGHNTVSWYQQALGQGPQFIFQYYREEENGRGNFPPRFSGLQFPNYSSELNVNALELDDSALYLCASSPVEGGHDTQYFGPGTRLTVL.